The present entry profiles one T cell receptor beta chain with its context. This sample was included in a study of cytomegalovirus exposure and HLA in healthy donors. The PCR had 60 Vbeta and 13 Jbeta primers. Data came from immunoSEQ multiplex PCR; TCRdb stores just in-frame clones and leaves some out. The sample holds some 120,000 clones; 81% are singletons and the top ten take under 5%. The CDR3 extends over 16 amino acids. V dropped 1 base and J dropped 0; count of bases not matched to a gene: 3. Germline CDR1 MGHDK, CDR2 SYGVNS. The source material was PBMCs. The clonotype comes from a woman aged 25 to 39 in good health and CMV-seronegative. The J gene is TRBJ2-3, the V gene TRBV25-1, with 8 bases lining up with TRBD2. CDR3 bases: TGTGCCAGCAGTGAATTGGTAGCGGGAAGCACAGATACGCAGTATTTT. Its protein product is CASSELVAGSTDTQYF.